This T cell receptor (beta chain) stems from a study of blood T cell repertoires in COVID-19. V trimming: 2 bases; J trimming: 6 bases; junction bases outside the gene matches: 12. From germline, CDR1 is LGHNT and CDR2 FRNRAP. The CDR3 spans 16 residues. Under the authors' procedure: Amplification of reference gene primers was used by the study to estimate nucleated cell counts. Clones were read by immunoSEQ multiplex PCR, and TCRdb kept only the in-frame ones, dropping some. Clone size and V and J calls were adopted from that table, with D and trimming inferred from the DNA. This repertoire shows approximately 200,000 clones, around 86% found once; its top ten account for less than 3%.

This chain joins TRBV12-5 and TRBJ1-2, with TRBD1 identical over 7 bases. Sequenced input: peripheral blood. The sequence came from a woman between 25 and 40 years old with active or convalescent COVID-19. CDR3 sequence (DNA): TGTGCTAGTGGTTTGAGCGCCCTACAGGGGCTGGATGGCTACACCTTC. Residues: CASGLSALQGLDGYTF.